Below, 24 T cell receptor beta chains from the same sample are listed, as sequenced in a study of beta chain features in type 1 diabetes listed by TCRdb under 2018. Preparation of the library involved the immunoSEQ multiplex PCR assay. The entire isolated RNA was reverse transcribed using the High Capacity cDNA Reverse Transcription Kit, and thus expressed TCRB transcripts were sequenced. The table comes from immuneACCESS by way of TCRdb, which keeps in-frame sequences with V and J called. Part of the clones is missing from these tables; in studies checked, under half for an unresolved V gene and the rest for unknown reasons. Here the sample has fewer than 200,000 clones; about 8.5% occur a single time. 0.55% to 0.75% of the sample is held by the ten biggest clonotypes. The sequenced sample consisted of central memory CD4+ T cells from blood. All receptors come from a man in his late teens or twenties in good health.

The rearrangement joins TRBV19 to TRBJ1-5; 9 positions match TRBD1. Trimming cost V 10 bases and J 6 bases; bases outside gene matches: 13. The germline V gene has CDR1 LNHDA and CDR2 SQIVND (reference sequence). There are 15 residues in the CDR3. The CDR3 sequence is CATGQGFRLRQPQHF. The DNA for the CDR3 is TGTGCCACGGGACAGGGATTTAGGTTGCGTCAGCCCCAGCATTTT.

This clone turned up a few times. The CDR3 region has the DNA TGCGCCAGCAGCCAAAGCGGGGGGGTCTATGAGCAGTTCTTC. Its protein is CASSQSGGVYEQFF. This chain uses TRBV4-3 with TRBJ2-1; 10 nucleotides match TRBD2. After removal of 2 bases from V and 8 bases from J, the junction contained 3 bases not matched to a gene. The CDR3 is 14 amino acids. Germline CDR1 and CDR2: LGHNA and YSLEER.

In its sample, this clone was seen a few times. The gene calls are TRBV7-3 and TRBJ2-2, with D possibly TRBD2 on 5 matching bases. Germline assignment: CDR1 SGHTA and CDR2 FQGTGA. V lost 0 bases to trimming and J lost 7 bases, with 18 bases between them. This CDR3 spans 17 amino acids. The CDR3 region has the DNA TGTGCCAGCAGCTTAACGCCCCAGGTGACTGGAGGCGGGGAGCTGTTTTTT. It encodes CASSLTPQVTGGGELFF.

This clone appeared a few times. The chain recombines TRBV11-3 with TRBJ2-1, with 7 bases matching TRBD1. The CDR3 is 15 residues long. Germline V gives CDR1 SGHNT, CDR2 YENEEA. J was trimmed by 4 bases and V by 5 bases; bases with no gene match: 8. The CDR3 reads CASSARQGGYNEQFF. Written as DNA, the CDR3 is TGTGCCAGCAGCGCCAGACAGGGCGGTTACAATGAGCAGTTCTTC.

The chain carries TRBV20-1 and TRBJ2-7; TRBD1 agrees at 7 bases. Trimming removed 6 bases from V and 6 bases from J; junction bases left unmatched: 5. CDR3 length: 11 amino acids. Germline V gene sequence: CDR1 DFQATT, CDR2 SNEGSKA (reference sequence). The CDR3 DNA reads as TGCAGTGCCCGGACAGGTATCGAGCAGTACTTC. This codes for CSARTGIEQYF.

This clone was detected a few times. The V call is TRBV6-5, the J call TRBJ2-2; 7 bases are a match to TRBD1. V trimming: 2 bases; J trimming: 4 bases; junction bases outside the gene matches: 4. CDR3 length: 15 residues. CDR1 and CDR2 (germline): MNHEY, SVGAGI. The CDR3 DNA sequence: TGTGCCAGCAGTTACGGGACAGTCAGCACCGGGGAGCTGTTTTTT. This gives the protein CASSYGTVSTGELFF.

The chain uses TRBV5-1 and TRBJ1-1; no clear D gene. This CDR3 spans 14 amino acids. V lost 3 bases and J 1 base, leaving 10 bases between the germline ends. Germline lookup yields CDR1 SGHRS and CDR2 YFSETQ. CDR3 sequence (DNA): TGCGCCAGCAGCTCCCAGACGGGGAACACTGAAGCTTTCTTT. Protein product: CASSSQTGNTEAFF.

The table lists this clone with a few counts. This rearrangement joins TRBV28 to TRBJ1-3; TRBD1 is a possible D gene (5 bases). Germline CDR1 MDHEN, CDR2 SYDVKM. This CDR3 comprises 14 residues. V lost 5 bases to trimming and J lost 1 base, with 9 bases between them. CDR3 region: CASSAPGSGNTIYF. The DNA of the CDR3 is TGTGCCAGCAGTGCCCCAGGGTCTGGAAACACCATATATTTT.

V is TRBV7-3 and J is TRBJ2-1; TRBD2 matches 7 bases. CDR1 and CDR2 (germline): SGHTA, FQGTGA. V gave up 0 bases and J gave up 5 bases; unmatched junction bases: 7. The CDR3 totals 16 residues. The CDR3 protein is CASSLTLWGGDNEQFF. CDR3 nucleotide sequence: TGTGCCAGCAGCTTAACTCTGTGGGGGGGGGACAATGAGCAGTTCTTC.

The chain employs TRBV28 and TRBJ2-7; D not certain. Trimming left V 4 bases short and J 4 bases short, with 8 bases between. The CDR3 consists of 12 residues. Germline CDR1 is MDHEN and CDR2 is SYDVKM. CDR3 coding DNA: TGTGCCAGCAGTTCCCTCGGGTACGAGCAGTACTTC. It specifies CASSSLGYEQYF.

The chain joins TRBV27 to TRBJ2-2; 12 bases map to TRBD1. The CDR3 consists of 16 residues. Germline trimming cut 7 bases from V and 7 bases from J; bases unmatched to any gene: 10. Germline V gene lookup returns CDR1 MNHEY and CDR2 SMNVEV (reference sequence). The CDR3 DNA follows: TGTGCCAGCAAAATCATGGGACAGGGGGCTATCGGGGAGCTGTTTTTT. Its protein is CASKIMGQGAIGELFF.

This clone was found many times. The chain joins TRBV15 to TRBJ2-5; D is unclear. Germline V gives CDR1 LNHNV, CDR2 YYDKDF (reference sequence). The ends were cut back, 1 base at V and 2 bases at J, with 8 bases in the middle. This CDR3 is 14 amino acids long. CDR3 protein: CATSRGQLQETQYF. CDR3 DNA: TGTGCCACCAGCAGAGGCCAGTTACAAGAGACCCAGTACTTC.

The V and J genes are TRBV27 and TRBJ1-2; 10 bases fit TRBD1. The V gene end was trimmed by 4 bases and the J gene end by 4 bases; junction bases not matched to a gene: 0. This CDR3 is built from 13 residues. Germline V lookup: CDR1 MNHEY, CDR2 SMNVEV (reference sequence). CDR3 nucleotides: TGTGCCAGCAGTTGGACAGGGGGCTATGGCTACACCTTC. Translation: CASSWTGGYGYTF.

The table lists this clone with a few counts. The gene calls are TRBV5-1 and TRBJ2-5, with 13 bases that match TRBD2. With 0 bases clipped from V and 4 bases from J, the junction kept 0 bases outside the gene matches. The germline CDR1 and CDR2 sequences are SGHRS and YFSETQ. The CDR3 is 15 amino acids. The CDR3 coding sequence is TGCGCCAGCAGCTTGGGACTAGCGGGAGGAGAGACCCAGTACTTC. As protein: CASSLGLAGGETQYF.

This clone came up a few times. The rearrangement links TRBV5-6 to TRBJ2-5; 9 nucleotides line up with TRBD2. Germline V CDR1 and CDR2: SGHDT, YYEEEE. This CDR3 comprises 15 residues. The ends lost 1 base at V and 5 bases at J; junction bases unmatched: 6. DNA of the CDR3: TGTGCCAGCAGCTTGCCAGCGGGGGGAGTCGAGACCCAGTACTTC. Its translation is CASSLPAGGVETQYF.

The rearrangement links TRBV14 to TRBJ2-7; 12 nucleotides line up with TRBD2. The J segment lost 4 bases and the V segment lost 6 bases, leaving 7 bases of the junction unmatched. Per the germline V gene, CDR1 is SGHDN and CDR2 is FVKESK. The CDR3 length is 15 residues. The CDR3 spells CASRLTSGGSYEQYF. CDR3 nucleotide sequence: TGTGCCAGCAGGCTTACTAGCGGGGGGTCGTACGAGCAGTACTTC.

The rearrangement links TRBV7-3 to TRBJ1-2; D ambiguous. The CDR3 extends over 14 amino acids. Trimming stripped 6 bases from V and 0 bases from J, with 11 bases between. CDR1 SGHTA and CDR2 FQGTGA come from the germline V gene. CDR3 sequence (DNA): TGTGCCAGCAGTTCAGGTCCAGCTAACTATGGCTACACCTTC. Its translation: CASSSGPANYGYTF.

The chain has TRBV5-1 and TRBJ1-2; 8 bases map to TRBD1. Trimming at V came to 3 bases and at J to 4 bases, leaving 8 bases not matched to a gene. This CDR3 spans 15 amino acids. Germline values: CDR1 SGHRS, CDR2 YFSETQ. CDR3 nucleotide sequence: TGCGCCAGCAGCTCGGATGGCACAGGGGGCTATGGCTACACCTTC. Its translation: CASSSDGTGGYGYTF.

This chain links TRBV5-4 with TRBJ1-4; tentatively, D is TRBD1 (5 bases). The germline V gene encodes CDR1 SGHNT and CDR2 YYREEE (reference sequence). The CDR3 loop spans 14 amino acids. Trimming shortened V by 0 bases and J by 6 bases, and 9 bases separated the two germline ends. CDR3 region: CASSLDQGDEKLFF. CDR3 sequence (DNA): TGTGCCAGCAGCTTGGACCAGGGCGATGAAAAACTGTTTTTT. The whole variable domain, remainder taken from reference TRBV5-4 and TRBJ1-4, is ETGVTQSPTHLIKTRGQQVTLRCSSQSGHNTVSWYQQALGQGPQFIFQYYREEENGRGNFPPRFSGLQFPNYSSELNVNALELDDSALYLCASSLDQGDEKLFFGSGTQLSVL.

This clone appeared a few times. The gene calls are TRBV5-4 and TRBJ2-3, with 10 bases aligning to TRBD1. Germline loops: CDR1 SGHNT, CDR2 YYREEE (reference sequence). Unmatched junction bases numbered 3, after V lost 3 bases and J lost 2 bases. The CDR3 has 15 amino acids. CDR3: CASSSTGGYTDTQYF. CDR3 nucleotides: TGTGCCAGCAGCTCGACAGGGGGCTACACAGATACGCAGTATTTT.

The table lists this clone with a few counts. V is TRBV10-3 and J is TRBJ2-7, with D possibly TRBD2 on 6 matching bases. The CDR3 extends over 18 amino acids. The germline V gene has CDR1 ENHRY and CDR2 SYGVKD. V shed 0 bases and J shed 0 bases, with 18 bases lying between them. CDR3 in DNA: TGTGCCATCAGTGAGTCGGGGGGAGTGAGGGGCCCCTCCTACGAGCAGTACTTC. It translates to CAISESGGVRGPSYEQYF.

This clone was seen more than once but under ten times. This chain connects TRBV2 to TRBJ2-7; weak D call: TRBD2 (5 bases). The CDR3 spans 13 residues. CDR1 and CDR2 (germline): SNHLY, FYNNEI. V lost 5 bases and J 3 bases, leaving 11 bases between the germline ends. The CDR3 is CASSTSGVYEQYF. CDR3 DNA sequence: TGTGCCAGCAGTACTAGTGGTGTCTACGAGCAGTACTTC.

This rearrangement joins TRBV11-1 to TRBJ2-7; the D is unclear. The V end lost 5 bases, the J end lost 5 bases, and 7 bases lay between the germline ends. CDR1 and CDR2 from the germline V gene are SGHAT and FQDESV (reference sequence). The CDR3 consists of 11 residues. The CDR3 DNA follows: TGTGCCAGCAGCCTTCTTGACGAGCAGTACTTC. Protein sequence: CASSLLDEQYF.

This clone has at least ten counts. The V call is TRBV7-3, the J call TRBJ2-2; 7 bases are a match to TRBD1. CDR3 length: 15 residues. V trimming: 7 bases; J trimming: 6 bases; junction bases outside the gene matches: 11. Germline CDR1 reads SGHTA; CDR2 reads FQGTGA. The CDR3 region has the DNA TGTGCCAGCAACCCGGGACAGATAGTGCCCGGGGAGCTGTTTTTT. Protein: CASNPGQIVPGELFF. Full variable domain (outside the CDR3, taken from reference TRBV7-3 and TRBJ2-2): GAGVSQTPSNKVTEKGKYVELRCDPISGHTALYWYRQSLGQGPEFLIYFQGTGAADDSGLPNDRFFAVRPEGSVSTLKIQRTERGDSAVYLCASNPGQIVPGELFFGEGSRLTVL.